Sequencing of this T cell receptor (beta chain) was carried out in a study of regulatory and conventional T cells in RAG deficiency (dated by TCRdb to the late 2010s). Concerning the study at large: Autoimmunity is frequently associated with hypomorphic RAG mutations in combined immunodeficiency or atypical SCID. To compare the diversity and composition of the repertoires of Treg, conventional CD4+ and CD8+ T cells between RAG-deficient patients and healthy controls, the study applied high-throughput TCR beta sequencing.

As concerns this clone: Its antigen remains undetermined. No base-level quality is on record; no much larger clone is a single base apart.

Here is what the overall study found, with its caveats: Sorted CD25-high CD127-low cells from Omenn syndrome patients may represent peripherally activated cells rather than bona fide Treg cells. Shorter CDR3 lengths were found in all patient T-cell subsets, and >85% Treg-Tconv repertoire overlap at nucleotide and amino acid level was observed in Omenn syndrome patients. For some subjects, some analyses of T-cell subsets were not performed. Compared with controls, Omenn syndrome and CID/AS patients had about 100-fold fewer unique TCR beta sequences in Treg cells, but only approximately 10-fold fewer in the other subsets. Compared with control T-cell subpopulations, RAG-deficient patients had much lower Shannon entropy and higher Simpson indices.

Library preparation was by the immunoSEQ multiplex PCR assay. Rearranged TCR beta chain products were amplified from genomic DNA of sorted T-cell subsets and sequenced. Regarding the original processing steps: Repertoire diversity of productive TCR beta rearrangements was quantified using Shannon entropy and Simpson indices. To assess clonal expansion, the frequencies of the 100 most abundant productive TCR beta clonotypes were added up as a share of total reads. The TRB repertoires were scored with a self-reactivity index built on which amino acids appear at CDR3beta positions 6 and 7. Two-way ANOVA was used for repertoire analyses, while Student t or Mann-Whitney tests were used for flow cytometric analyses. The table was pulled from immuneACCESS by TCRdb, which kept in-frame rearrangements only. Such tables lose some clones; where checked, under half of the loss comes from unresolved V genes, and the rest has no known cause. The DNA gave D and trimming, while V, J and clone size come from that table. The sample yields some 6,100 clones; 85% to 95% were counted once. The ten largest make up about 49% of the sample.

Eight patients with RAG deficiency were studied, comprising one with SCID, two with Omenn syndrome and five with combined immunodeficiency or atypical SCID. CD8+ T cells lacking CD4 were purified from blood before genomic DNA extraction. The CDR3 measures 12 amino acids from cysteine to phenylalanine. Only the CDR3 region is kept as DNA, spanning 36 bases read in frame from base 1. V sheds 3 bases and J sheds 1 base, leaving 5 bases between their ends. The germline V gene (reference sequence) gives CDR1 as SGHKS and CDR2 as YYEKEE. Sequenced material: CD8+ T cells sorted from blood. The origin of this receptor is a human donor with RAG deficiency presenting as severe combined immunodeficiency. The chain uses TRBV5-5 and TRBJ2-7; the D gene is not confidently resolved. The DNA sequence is TGTGCCAGCAGCTGGGGATCCTACGAGCAGTACTTC. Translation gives CASSWGSYEQYF.